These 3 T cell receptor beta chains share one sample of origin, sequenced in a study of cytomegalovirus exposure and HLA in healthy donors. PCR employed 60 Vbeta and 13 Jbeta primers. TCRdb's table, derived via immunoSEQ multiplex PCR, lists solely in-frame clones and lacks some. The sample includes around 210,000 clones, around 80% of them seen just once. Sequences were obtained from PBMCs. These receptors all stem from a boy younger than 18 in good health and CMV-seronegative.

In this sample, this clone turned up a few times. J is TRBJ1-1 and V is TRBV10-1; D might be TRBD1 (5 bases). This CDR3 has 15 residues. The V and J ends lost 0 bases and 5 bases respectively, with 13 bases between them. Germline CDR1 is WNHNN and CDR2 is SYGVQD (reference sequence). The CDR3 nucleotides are TGCGCCAGCAGTGAGTCAAGGGGCGGTCGGACTGAAGCTTTCTTT. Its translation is CASSESRGGRTEAFF.

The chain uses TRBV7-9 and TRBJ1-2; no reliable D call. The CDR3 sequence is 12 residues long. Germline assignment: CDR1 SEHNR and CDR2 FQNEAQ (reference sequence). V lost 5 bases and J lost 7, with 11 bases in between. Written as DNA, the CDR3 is TGTGCCAGCAGCCTATCACCGGGTGGCTACACCTTC. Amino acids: CASSLSPGGYTF.

CDR3 loop: CASSEVQGGTEAFF. In nucleotides, the CDR3 is TGTGCCAGCAGTGAAGTACAGGGAGGGACTGAAGCTTTCTTT. V usage is TRBV25-1 and J usage is TRBJ1-1; TRBD1 might be the D (6 bases). CDR1 MGHDK and CDR2 SYGVNS come from the germline V gene. Trimming cost V 2 bases and J 5 bases, with 12 bases left between them. The CDR3 extends over 14 amino acids. Together with reference TRBV25-1 and TRBJ1-1, the CDR3 gives the full variable domain: EADIYQTPRYLVIGTGKKITLECSQTMGHDKMYWYQQDPGMELHLIHYSYGVNSTEKGDLSSESTVSRIRTEHFPLTLESARPSHTSQYLCASSEVQGGTEAFFGQGTRLTVV.